The T cell receptor beta chain described here comes from a study of human T cells and chemical hapten exposure. This clonotype was detected a few times. As yet, its antigen is unknown. Time point given: patch test 2, 6 weeks after DPC sensitization. The sample's treatment: therapeutic diphenylcyclopropenone sensitization with weekly scalp DPC. Total RNA came from unfractionated whole blood. What the library attached to individual cDNA molecules were unique molecular identifiers. TCRdb re-analysed the RACE reads in MiXCR, keeping a single row per CDR3 protein. The table lists 330,000 or so distinct CDR3 sequences, 6% to 7% of them singletons, with less than 6.5% in the top ten. Study-wide results and caveats: Relative to controls, expanded TCRs formed significantly more large CDR3 similarity clusters.

Looked up from germline, CDR1 is MDHEN and CDR2 is SYDVKM. This CDR3 comprises 13 residues. Germline trimming cut 10 bases from V and 0 bases from J; bases unmatched to any gene: 5. The source was whole blood, collected in connection with sensitization to the hapten diphenylcyclopropenone (DPC). The receptor was derived from a woman under 30 with alopecia areata. Some clones in this sample may be carry-over from other donors' samples. The chain couples TRBV28 to TRBJ2-7; 8 bases are shared with TRBD1. This CDR3 reads CATVTGDSYEQYF. For the CDR3, the DNA is TGTGCCACGGTGACAGGGGACTCCTACGAGCAGTACTTC.